What follows are 14 T cell receptor beta chains derived from one specimen sequenced in a study of blood T cell repertoires in COVID-19. Here immunoSEQ multiplex PCR was the method, and the copy in TCRdb shows in-frame clones only, minus some. The data show about 210,000 clones, approximately 90% seen once. The sequencing sample was made of peripheral blood. The receptors were gathered from a man younger than 40 with acute or convalescent COVID-19.

This chain links TRBV7-9 with TRBJ2-1; tentative D call: TRBD1 (7 bases). The ends were cut back, 4 bases at V and 7 bases at J, with 20 bases in the middle. Per the germline V gene, CDR1 is SEHNR and CDR2 is FQNEAQ (reference sequence). The CDR3 consists of 16 residues. The CDR3 sequence is CASSSANRGGKNEQFF. In nucleotides, the CDR3 is TGTGCCAGCAGCTCGGCAAACAGGGGAGGTAAAAATGAGCAGTTCTTC.

The chain employs TRBV7-3 and TRBJ2-1; tentatively, D is TRBD1 (5 bases). CDR3 length: 17 residues. The germline V gene encodes CDR1 SGHTA and CDR2 FQGTGA. Trimming cost V 5 bases and J 7 bases, with 24 bases left between them. In DNA, the CDR3 is TGTGCCAGCAGCCAAGGGTCGGGCAGGGCGATTCGGAATGAGCAGTTCTTC. Its translation is CASSQGSGRAIRNEQFF.

J is TRBJ2-7 and V is TRBV7-6, with TRBD2 matching 12 bases. The CDR3 is 16 residues long. The V and J ends lost 5 bases and 1 base, in that order; junction bases with no gene match: 6. CDR1 SGHVS and CDR2 FNYEAQ come from the germline V gene. CDR3 in amino acids: CASSPSGTSGSYEQYF. CDR3 DNA sequence: TGTGCCAGCAGCCCCTCCGGGACTAGCGGGTCCTACGAGCAGTACTTC. Full variable domain (outside the CDR3, taken from reference TRBV7-6 and TRBJ2-7): GAGVSQSPRYKVTKRGQDVALRCDPISGHVSLYWYRQALGQGPEFLTYFNYEAQQDKSGLPNDRFSAERPEGSISTLTIQRTEQRDSAMYRCASSPSGTSGSYEQYFGPGTRLTVT.

The chain uses TRBV2 and TRBJ2-7; 10 bases line up with TRBD2. The V segment lost 7 bases and the J segment 3 bases; nucleotides outside the gene matches: 9. This CDR3 is built from 15 residues. Looked up from germline, CDR1 is SNHLY and CDR2 is FYNNEI. CDR3 amino acids: CASISGTSALYEQYF. The CDR3 DNA reads as TGTGCCAGCATATCGGGGACTAGCGCTCTCTACGAGCAGTACTTC.

The gene calls are TRBV24-1 and TRBJ2-2; a weak D match, TRBD1 (5 bases). The CDR3 has 13 amino acids. CDR1 KGHDR and CDR2 SFDVKD come from the germline V gene. V lost 5 bases to trimming and J lost 7 bases, with 10 bases between them. The DNA of the CDR3 is TGTGCCACCAGTGTTAGGGGTGGCGGGGAGCTGTTTTTT. Translating it yields CATSVRGGGELFF.

This chain connects TRBV30 to TRBJ1-2; TRBD1 aligns across 9 bases. Germline CDR1 reads GTSNPN; CDR2 reads SVGIG (reference sequence). The CDR3 covers 13 residues. Germline trimming cut 2 bases from V and 8 bases from J; bases unmatched to any gene: 6. This CDR3 reads CAWSRGTGWGYTF. The CDR3 nucleotides are TGTGCCTGGAGTAGAGGGACAGGGTGGGGCTACACCTTC.

Written as DNA, the CDR3 is TGTGCCAGCAGTCCGTCCCCTTCCCTCTACGAGCAGTACTTC. It is translated as CASSPSPSLYEQYF. The chain has TRBV6-5 and TRBJ2-7; D uncertain. Trimming removed 5 bases from V and 3 bases from J, with 14 bases in between. CDR1 and CDR2 from the germline V gene are MNHEY and SVGAGI. The CDR3 spans 14 residues.

V and J are TRBV3-1 (or the pseudogene TRBV3-2) and TRBJ1-1; TRBD1 is a possible D gene (5 bases). The V gene lost 4 bases and the J gene lost 1 base, with 7 bases spanning the gap. Germline CDR1 LGHDT, CDR2 YNNKEL (reference sequence). This CDR3 contains 13 residues. As DNA, the CDR3 is TGTGCCAGCAGCCGCGGACAGAACACTGAAGCTTTCTTT. This translates into CASSRGQNTEAFF.

This chain connects TRBV7-8 to TRBJ2-7; D ambiguous. Germline CDR1 and CDR2: SGHVS and FQNEAQ. CDR3 length: 14 amino acids. V dropped 0 bases and J dropped 0 bases, with 6 bases sitting between them. The CDR3 spells CASSLAGSSYEQYF. The CDR3 nucleotides read TGTGCCAGCAGCTTAGCGGGCAGCTCCTACGAGCAGTACTTC.

The rearrangement uses TRBV5-5 and TRBJ1-1, with D uncertain. The V and J ends lost 2 bases and 8 bases respectively, with 10 bases between them. Germline V gene sequence: CDR1 SGHKS, CDR2 YYEKEE (reference sequence). The CDR3 is 12 residues long. This CDR3 is CASSFFSREAFF. In DNA, the CDR3 is TGTGCCAGCAGCTTTTTTTCCCGGGAAGCTTTCTTT.

The chain couples TRBV5-4 to TRBJ1-1; D unclear. From germline, CDR1 is SGHNT and CDR2 YYREEE (reference sequence). This CDR3 spans 13 amino acids. The V end lost 4 bases, the J end lost 2 bases, and 9 bases lay between the germline ends. The CDR3 nucleotides are TGTGCCAGCAGCGGGCCCTCCAACACTGAAGCTTTCTTT. It yields the protein CASSGPSNTEAFF.

The chain couples TRBV6-6 to TRBJ1-2, with D perhaps matching TRBD1 (5 bases). The CDR3 is 13 amino acids. Deletions cut 5 bases from V and 8 bases from J, with 15 bases between. Germline CDR1 reads MNHNY; CDR2 reads SVGAGI (reference sequence). The chain's CDR3 is CASSTDTTRGYTF. In DNA form, the CDR3 reads TGTGCCAGCAGTACGGACACTACACGAGGCTACACCTTC.

V is TRBV7-3 and J is TRBJ2-1, with 9 bases matching TRBD2. CDR3 size: 15 residues. With V trimmed by 5 bases and J by 4 bases, 6 bases remained unmatched. CDR1 is SGHTA, CDR2 FQGTGA, per germline. CDR3 sequence (DNA): TGTGCCAGCAGCCCCCGTCTAGCGGGGTACAATGAGCAGTTCTTC. This sequence encodes CASSPRLAGYNEQFF.

This rearrangement joins TRBV5-1 to TRBJ2-3; 11 bases map to TRBD2. J was trimmed by 3 bases and V by 4 bases; bases with no gene match: 10. Germline-derived CDR1 and CDR2 are SGHRS and YFSETQ. The CDR3 has 17 residues. The CDR3 here is CASSQQILAGETDTQYF. The DNA of the CDR3 is TGCGCCAGCAGCCAACAGATACTAGCGGGAGAGACAGATACGCAGTATTTT.